The sequence of this T cell receptor (beta chain) was determined in a study of neurological immune-mediated disorders. 5'RACE generated cDNA with 10-nucleotide random UMIs. TCRdb reanalysed the 5' RACE reads using MiXCR and keeps one entry per CDR3 protein. The repertoire holds over 55,000 distinct CDR3 sequences, roughly 9.8% seen once, with around 12% in the top ten. Specified time point: longitudinal time-point 2. This clonotype was found many times. This receptor was identified in a man aged 30 to 39 in good health. Sequences were obtained from PBMCs.

Here the CDR3 reads CASAQQGAVPFGANVLTF. In nucleotides, the CDR3 is TGTGCCAGCGCACAGCAGGGGGCCGTTCCTTTTGGGGCCAACGTCCTGACTTTC. The chain carries TRBV25-1 and TRBJ2-6; 8 bases are shared with TRBD1. The CDR3 totals 18 residues. Trimming took 8 bases from V and 3 from J; bases not matched to a gene: 15. Germline lookup yields CDR1 MGHDK and CDR2 SYGVNS.